By frequency, the clone carrying this T cell receptor (beta chain) registers hyperexpanded. Its matching antigen is unknown. The data derive from a study of CD8 T cells in cerebrospinal fluid in Alzheimer's disease. Points from the study as a whole: EBV-specific clones were neither the most expanded nor enriched in Alzheimer's patients. Compared with controls, mild cognitive impairment or Alzheimer's disease patients showed higher maximum CSF clone percentages.

From the 10x single-cell sequencing reads, TCRdb lists one entry per CDR3 protein and no DNA. The record lists over a thousand distinct CDR3 sequences, of which the ten most abundant hold roughly 19%. Input material: cerebrospinal fluid. The receptor's source is a human donor with mild cognitive impairment.

The CDR3 spells CASSQDQGGMGGELFF. The rearrangement uses TRBV4-3 and TRBJ2-2; TCRdb selects TRBD1, and the lack of DNA leaves this call unchecked. Looked up from germline, CDR1 is LGHNA and CDR2 is YSLEER. The CDR3 spans 16 residues.